This T cell receptor (beta chain) was documented in a study of post-analysis software for immune sequencing data. Study overall: The patients showed relapsing-remitting, secondary progressive and progressive-relapsing multiple sclerosis courses. Points from the study as a whole: Under F measure analysis, samples from one preparation batch co-clustered strongly. TRBV segments more frequent in patients than in controls numbered five and included TRBV5-6, TRBV5-1 and TRBV20-1.

A note on this clonotype: Its matching antigen is unknown.

The CDR3 covers 14 residues. V shed 2 bases and J shed 7 bases, with 13 bases lying between them. Germline V CDR1 and CDR2: SGHDT, YYEEEE. Incorporated into the TCR beta cDNA libraries were unique molecular identifiers, which served to reduce PCR and sequencing biases. Hundreds of thousands of cDNA molecules came from around 1 to 10 million T cells. TCRdb recomputed calls from the PCR reads with MiXCR, one row per CDR3 protein. Among around 710,000 distinct CDR3 sequences, 46% were seen once, and the ten largest hold roughly 4.5%. The rearrangement links TRBV5-6 to TRBJ1-3; D may be TRBD1 (6 bases). The sample was blood. The source of this sequence is a girl under 18 with multiple sclerosis. CDR3 in DNA: TGTGCCAGCAGCTTATACAGGGACGGCAACACCATATATTTT. It encodes CASSLYRDGNTIYF.